The clone carrying this T cell receptor (beta chain) was recorded many times. The data were obtained in a study of identical twins. A single record per CDR3 protein comes from TCRdb applying MiXCR to the 5' RACE reads. The table has 1.5 million to 2 million distinct CDR3 sequences, roughly a third seen once. Germline V gene data show CDR1 as LGHDT and CDR2 as YNNKEL (reference sequence). The CDR3 runs to 15 residues. V was clipped by 7 bases and J by 2 bases, with 15 bases between them. The rearrangement uses TRBV3-1 and TRBJ2-1; D may correspond to TRBD1 or TRBD2 (5 bases each). The clonotype originates from a newborn girl in good health. The sequencing sample was made of cord blood. This chain's CDR3 is CASTLRDRPYNEQFF. The DNA for the CDR3 is TGTGCCAGCACCCTACGGGACCGACCCTACAATGAGCAGTTCTTC.